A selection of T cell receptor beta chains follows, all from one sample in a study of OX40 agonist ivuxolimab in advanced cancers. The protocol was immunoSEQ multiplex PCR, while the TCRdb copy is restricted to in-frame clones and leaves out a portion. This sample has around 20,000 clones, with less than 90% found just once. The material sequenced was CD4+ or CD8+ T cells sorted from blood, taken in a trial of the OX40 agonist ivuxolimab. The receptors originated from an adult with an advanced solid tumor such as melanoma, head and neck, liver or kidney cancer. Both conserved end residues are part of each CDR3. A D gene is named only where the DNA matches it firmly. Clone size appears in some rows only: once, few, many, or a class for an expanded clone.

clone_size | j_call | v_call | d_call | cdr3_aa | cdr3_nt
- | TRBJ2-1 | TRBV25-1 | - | CASSEWTAREQFF | TGTGCCAGCAGTGAGTGGACCGCGCGGGAGCAGTTCTTC
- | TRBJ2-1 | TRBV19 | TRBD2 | CASRPGLAGGLYNEQFF | TGTGCCAGTAGACCGGGACTAGCGGGAGGGCTCTACAATGAGCAGTTCTTC
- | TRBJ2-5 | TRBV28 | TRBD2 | CASRPIFLADQETQYF | TGTGCCAGCAGACCGATCTTTCTAGCGGACCAAGAGACCCAGTACTTC
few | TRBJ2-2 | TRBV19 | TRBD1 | CASSISQDRGLGELFF | TGTGCCAGTAGTATATCTCAGGACAGGGGTTTAGGAGAGCTGTTTTTT
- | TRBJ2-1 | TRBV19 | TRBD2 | CASSMSGTAGHEQFF | TGTGCCAGTAGTATGAGCGGGACGGCCGGCCATGAGCAGTTCTTC
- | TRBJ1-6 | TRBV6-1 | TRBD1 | CASSELRGTGDSLHF | TGTGCCAGCAGTGAATTGAGGGGGACAGGGGATTCCCTCCACTTT
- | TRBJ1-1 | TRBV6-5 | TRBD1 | CASRTGTEAFF | TGTGCCAGCAGGACAGGGACTGAAGCTTTCTTT
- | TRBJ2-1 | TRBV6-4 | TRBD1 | CASSDTGTVTYNEQFF | TGTGCCAGCAGTGACACAGGGACAGTTACCTACAATGAGCAGTTCTTC
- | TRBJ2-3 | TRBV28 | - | CASSFPPRYTDTQYF | TGTGCCAGCAGTTTCCCCCCTAGGTACACAGATACGCAGTATTTT
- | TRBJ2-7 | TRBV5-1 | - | CASSSDSDVYEQYF | TGCGCCAGCAGCTCTGACTCAGACGTCTACGAGCAGTACTTC
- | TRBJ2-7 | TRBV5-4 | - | CASSLGQSPYEQYF | TGTGCCAGCAGTCTCGGGCAGAGTCCCTACGAGCAGTACTTC
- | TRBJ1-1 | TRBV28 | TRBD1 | CASSFRGTGGTEAFF | TGTGCCAGCAGCTTTAGGGGGACAGGGGGAACTGAAGCTTTCTTT
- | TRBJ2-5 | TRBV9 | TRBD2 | CASSAGLAGQWETQYF | TGTGCCAGCAGCGCGGGACTAGCGGGGCAGTGGGAGACCCAGTACTTC
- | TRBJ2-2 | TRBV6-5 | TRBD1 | CASSSGTGVITGELFF | TGTGCCAGCAGTTCCGGGACAGGGGTTATCACCGGGGAGCTGTTTTTT
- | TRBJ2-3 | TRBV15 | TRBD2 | CATSRELAGGPSTDTQYF | TGTGCCACCAGCAGGGAACTAGCGGGAGGGCCTAGCACAGATACGCAGTATTTT
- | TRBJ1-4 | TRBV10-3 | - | CATGGGNEKLFF | TGTGCCACAGGAGGGGGGAATGAAAAACTGTTTTTT
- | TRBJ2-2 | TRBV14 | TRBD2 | CASSRFGLAGGTGELFF | TGTGCCAGCAGCCGATTTGGACTAGCGGGAGGCACCGGGGAGCTGTTTTTT
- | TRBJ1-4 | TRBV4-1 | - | CASSQRGTNEKLFF | TGCGCCAGCAGCCAACGGGGCACTAATGAAAAACTGTTTTTT
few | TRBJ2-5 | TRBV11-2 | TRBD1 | CASSSGDRTQETQYF | TGTGCCAGCAGCTCGGGGGACAGGACCCAAGAGACCCAGTACTTC
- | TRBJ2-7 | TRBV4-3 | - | CASSQGADYEQYF | TGCGCCAGCAGCCAAGGGGCTGACTACGAGCAGTACTTC
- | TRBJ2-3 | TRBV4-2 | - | CASSQEYNGLDTQYF | TGTGCCAGCAGCCAAGAGTATAACGGCCTTGATACGCAGTATTTT
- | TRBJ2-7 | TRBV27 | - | CASSLWLAGSYEQYF | TGTGCCAGCAGTTTATGGTTGGCGGGCTCCTACGAGCAGTACTTC
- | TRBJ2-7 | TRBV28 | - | CASSPPQGMGYEQYF | TGTGCCAGCAGCCCCCCCCAGGGAATGGGCTACGAGCAGTACTTC
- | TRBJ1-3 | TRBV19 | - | CASSWAGDSGNTIYF | TGTGCCAGTAGTTGGGCGGGAGACTCTGGAAACACCATATATTTT
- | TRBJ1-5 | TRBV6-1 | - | CASFSPPQPQHF | TGTGCCAGTTTTTCCCCCCCTCAGCCCCAGCATTTT
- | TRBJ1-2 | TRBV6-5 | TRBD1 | CASSYSPGQRSYGYTF | TGTGCCAGCAGTTACTCGCCGGGACAGCGTTCATATGGCTACACCTTC
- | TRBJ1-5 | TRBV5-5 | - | CASSPDSGGNQPQHF | TGTGCCAGCAGCCCGGACAGCGGGGGCAATCAGCCCCAGCATTTT
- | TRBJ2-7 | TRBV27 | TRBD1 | CASSLGTGKPYEQYF | TGTGCCAGTAGTTTGGGGACAGGAAAACCCTACGAGCAGTACTTC
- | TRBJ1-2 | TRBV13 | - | CASSAQLNNYGYTF | TGTGCCAGCAGCGCCCAATTGAACAACTATGGCTACACCTTC
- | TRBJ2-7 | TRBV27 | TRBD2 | CASSLSGRVHEQYF | TGTGCCAGCAGTCTTAGCGGGAGGGTTCACGAGCAGTACTTC
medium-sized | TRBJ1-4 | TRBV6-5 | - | CASSYSGATNEKLFF | TGTGCCAGCAGTTACTCGGGAGCAACTAATGAAAAACTGTTTTTT
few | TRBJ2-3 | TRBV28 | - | CASSLFGGLQDTQYF | TGTGCCAGCAGTTTATTTGGGGGCCTGCAAGATACGCAGTATTTT
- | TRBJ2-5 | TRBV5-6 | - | CASSLGGPGGQETQYF | TGTGCCAGCAGCTTGGGGGGGCCGGGGGGCCAGGAGACCCAGTACTTC
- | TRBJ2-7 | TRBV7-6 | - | CASSPTPTGTGEQYF | TGTGCCAGCAGCCCGACCCCGACAGGAACGGGTGAGCAGTACTTC
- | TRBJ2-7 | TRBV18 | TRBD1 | CASSDRGSYEQYF | TGTGCCAGCTCCGACAGGGGGTCCTACGAGCAGTACTTC
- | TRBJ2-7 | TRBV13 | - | CASSLANSYEQYF | TGTGCCAGCAGCTTAGCCAACTCCTACGAGCAGTACTTC
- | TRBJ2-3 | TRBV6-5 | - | CASSFGPYTDTQYF | TGTGCCAGCAGCTTCGGACCGTACACAGATACGCAGTATTTT
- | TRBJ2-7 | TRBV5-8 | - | CASSLAPLGTYEQYF | TGTGCCAGCAGCTTGGCTCCCCTAGGGACCTACGAGCAGTACTTC
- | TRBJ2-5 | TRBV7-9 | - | CASSLTAGMIQETQYF | TGTGCCAGCAGCTTAACGGCAGGAATGATCCAAGAGACCCAGTACTTC
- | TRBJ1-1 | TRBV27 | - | CASSLSERNTEAFF | TGTGCCAGCAGTTTATCCGAAAGAAACACTGAAGCTTTCTTT
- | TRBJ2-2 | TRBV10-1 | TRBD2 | CAARDGGTGELFF | TGCGCCGCAAGGGACGGGGGGACCGGGGAGCTGTTTTTT
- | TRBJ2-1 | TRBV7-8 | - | CASSLDRGGYFYNEQFF | TGTGCCAGCAGCTTAGATCGCGGGGGCTACTTCTACAATGAGCAGTTCTTC
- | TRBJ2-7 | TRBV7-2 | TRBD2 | CASSSLAGGSYEQYF | TGTGCCAGCAGTAGTTTAGCGGGAGGGTCCTACGAGCAGTACTTC
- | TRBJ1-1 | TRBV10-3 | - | CAISDARHTEAFF | TGTGCCATCAGTGATGCCAGGCACACTGAAGCTTTCTTT
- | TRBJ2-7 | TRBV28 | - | CASSPTGPREQYF | TGTGCCAGCAGTCCGACAGGTCCGCGGGAGCAGTACTTC
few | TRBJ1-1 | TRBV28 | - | CASSFPLGTVNTEAFF | TGTGCCAGCAGTTTTCCCCTAGGGACGGTGAACACTGAAGCTTTCTTT
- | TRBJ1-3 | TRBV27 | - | CASSLLDGSSGNTIYF | TGTGCCAGCAGTTTACTGGACGGAAGCTCTGGAAACACCATATATTTT
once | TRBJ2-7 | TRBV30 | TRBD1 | CAWSRTGGPYEQYF | TGTGCCTGGAGCCGAACAGGGGGCCCCTACGAGCAGTACTTC
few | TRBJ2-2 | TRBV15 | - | CATSKDPGELFF | TGTGCCACCAGCAAGGATCCCGGGGAGCTGTTTTTT
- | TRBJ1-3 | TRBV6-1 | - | CASSTDMGYTIYF | TGTGCCAGCAGTACGGACATGGGCTACACCATATATTTT
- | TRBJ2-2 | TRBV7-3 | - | CASSAKWGDTGELFF | TGTGCCAGCAGCGCAAAATGGGGGGACACCGGGGAGCTGTTTTTT